This T cell receptor beta chain came from a study of beta chain features in type 1 diabetes. Sequencing targeted expressed TCRB transcripts, as all isolated RNA had been reverse transcribed. Sequencing used immunoSEQ multiplex PCR; TCRdb keeps in-frame clones, though not all of them. The sample records almost 350,000 clones, approximately 9.7% being singletons. A word on this clone: No antigen is known for it.

Study-level findings and limits: Significant though moderate, a shortening of TCRB CDR3s appeared in all four CD4+ subsets of Type 1 diabetes patients.

There are 14 residues in the CDR3. CDR1 is MNHNY and CDR2 is SVGAGI in the germline V gene (reference sequence). Trimming shortened V by 5 bases and J by 0 bases, and 8 bases separated the two germline ends. The clonotype comes from a man aged 30 to 45 with type 1 diabetes. The sequenced sample consisted of central memory CD4+ T cells from blood. This chain joins TRBV6-6 and TRBJ1-3; no definite D call. CDR3 sequence reads: CASSPQNSGNTIYF. The CDR3 region has the DNA TGTGCCAGCAGTCCCCAGAACTCTGGAAACACCATATATTTT.